This TCR beta chain is drawn from a study of T cell responses to AZD1222 COVID-19 vaccine. Study-wide background: Second doses that came at about 4 or about 12 weeks were put together. Study observations and caveats: Spike was spanned by vaccine-associated CD4 TCRs, which were dominant at 160-218 and 743-854. After the peak T cell response, and only then, were repertoires sampled.

This CDR3 contains 15 residues. Germline CDR1 and CDR2: MNHNY and SVGAGI (reference sequence). Deletions cut 10 bases from V and 4 bases from J, with 19 bases between. Clones were sequenced by immunoSEQ multiplex PCR, and TCRdb holds only the in-frame ones, with some missing. The repertoire holds 130,000 or so clones, 85% to 95% seen once, with around 7% in the top ten. About this clone: Its target is unknown.

The specimen comprised peripheral blood, sampled on day 0 of AZD1222 vaccination. The TCR was taken from an adult in good health. The chain links TRBV6-6 to TRBJ1-4; D remains ambiguous. The CDR3 nucleotides are TGTGCCACCACCCGCACACGAGGGTTTAATGAAAAACTGTTTTTT. Protein product: CATTRTRGFNEKLFF.